These T cell receptor beta chains were read from a single sample in a study of blood T cell repertoires in COVID-19. The data were produced by immunoSEQ multiplex PCR, yet TCRdb's version contains in-frame clones alone and is incomplete. The data show some 370,000 clones, around 90% seen once. Material: peripheral blood. These receptors all stem from a man aged 18 to 29 with active or convalescent COVID-19. Each CDR3 is given with its conserved first and last residue. D genes are given only for firm matches. Rows give clone size only sometimes, using once, few, many, or a class for an expanded clone.

D: .; J: TRBJ2-5; V: TRBV6-6; size: .; CDR3: CASSYPLGSLQETQYF; DNA: TGTGCCAGCAGTTACCCACTCGGGTCTCTACAAGAGACCCAGTACTTC
D: .; J: TRBJ1-1; V: TRBV28; size: few; CDR3: CASLTGSLNTEAFF; DNA: TGTGCCAGCCTCACAGGGTCCTTGAACACTGAAGCTTTCTTT
D: TRBD2; J: TRBJ2-1; V: TRBV27; size: .; CDR3: CASSLFSGGRNEQFF; DNA: TGTGCCAGCAGTTTGTTTAGCGGGGGGCGCAATGAGCAGTTCTTC
D: TRBD2; J: TRBJ2-7; V: TRBV29-1; size: .; CDR3: CSVQGLAGGTYEQYF; DNA: TGCAGCGTCCAAGGACTAGCGGGAGGGACCTACGAGCAGTACTTC
D: .; J: TRBJ2-7; V: TRBV7-9; size: .; CDR3: CASSLKGLHGYEQYF; DNA: TGTGCCAGCAGCTTAAAGGGGCTCCACGGCTACGAGCAGTACTTC
D: TRBD1; J: TRBJ1-5; V: TRBV7-6; size: .; CDR3: CASSLESPGQGINQPQHF; DNA: TGTGCCAGCAGCTTAGAATCCCCGGGACAGGGAATCAATCAGCCCCAGCATTTT
D: .; J: TRBJ2-1; V: TRBV7-8; size: .; CDR3: CASSSWRRTYNEQFF; DNA: TGTGCCAGCAGCTCTTGGCGGAGAACCTACAATGAGCAGTTCTTC
D: TRBD1; J: TRBJ1-2; V: TRBV12-3/TRBV12-4; size: .; CDR3: CASSSGTGRGYTF; DNA: TGTGCCAGCAGTTCTGGGACAGGGCGCGGCTACACCTTC
D: TRBD1; J: TRBJ1-1; V: TRBV7-6; size: .; CDR3: CASSEDRGADTEAFF; DNA: TGTGCCAGCAGCGAGGACAGGGGGGCGGACACTGAAGCTTTCTTT
D: .; J: TRBJ1-3; V: TRBV7-8; size: once; CDR3: CASSLGGGPYSGNTIYF; DNA: TGTGCCAGCAGCTTAGGGGGGGGCCCCTACTCTGGAAACACCATATATTTT
D: .; J: TRBJ1-6; V: TRBV6-5; size: .; CDR3: CASSYSAGRDNSPLHF; DNA: TGTGCCAGCAGTTACTCGGCAGGGCGTGATAATTCACCCCTCCACTTT
D: .; J: TRBJ1-2; V: TRBV5-8; size: .; CDR3: CASSLSPGDDYGYTF; DNA: TGTGCCAGCAGCTTGTCTCCCGGTGATGACTATGGCTACACCTTC
D: TRBD1; J: TRBJ2-5; V: TRBV7-7; size: .; CDR3: CASSLGDRSQETQYF; DNA: TGTGCCAGCAGCTTAGGGGACAGAAGCCAAGAGACCCAGTACTTC
D: .; J: TRBJ1-3; V: TRBV10-1; size: .; CDR3: CASPGRGDSGNTIYF; DNA: TGCGCCAGCCCCGGGAGGGGTGACTCTGGAAACACCATATATTTT
D: .; J: TRBJ1-3; V: TRBV28; size: .; CDR3: CASSLSYSFREISGNTIYF; DNA: TGTGCCAGCAGTTTATCTTACTCCTTCAGGGAAATCTCTGGAAACACCATATATTTT
D: TRBD1; J: TRBJ1-6; V: TRBV3-1/TRBV3-2; size: .; CDR3: CASSHLDRGLHF; DNA: TGTGCCAGCAGCCATCTTGACAGGGGACTCCACTTT
D: .; J: TRBJ1-4; V: TRBV28; size: few; CDR3: CASSGGAATNEKLFF; DNA: TGTGCCAGCAGTGGTGGGGCGGCAACTAATGAAAAACTGTTTTTT
D: TRBD2; J: TRBJ2-7; V: TRBV10-3; size: .; CDR3: CAISESDLAGGYEQYF; DNA: TGTGCCATCAGTGAGTCTGATTTAGCGGGGGGATACGAGCAGTACTTC
D: .; J: TRBJ2-5; V: TRBV19; size: .; CDR3: CASGKSEQETQYF; DNA: TGTGCCAGTGGCAAAAGCGAACAAGAGACCCAGTACTTC
D: .; J: TRBJ2-2; V: TRBV24-1; size: .; CDR3: CATSVMGAPNTGELFF; DNA: TGTGCCACCAGTGTGATGGGGGCCCCGAACACCGGGGAGCTGTTTTTT
D: .; J: TRBJ1-2; V: TRBV29-1; size: .; CDR3: CSVQFGGGGYTF; DNA: TGCAGCGTTCAGTTTGGGGGAGGGGGCTACACCTTC
D: .; J: TRBJ2-2; V: TRBV27; size: .; CDR3: CASSSLGDFGELFF; DNA: TGTGCCAGCAGTTCACTAGGAGACTTCGGGGAGCTGTTTTTT
D: .; J: TRBJ1-5; V: TRBV15; size: .; CDR3: CATSRETREWSNQPQHF; DNA: TGTGCCACCAGCAGAGAGACTAGGGAATGGAGCAATCAGCCCCAGCATTTT
D: TRBD2; J: TRBJ2-1; V: TRBV9; size: .; CDR3: CASSPRDYSSYNEQFF; DNA: TGTGCCAGCAGCCCAAGGGACTACAGCTCCTACAATGAGCAGTTCTTC
D: .; J: TRBJ2-4; V: TRBV6-2/TRBV6-3; size: .; CDR3: CASSPGEPVGNIQYF; DNA: TGTGCCAGCAGTCCAGGGGAGCCCGTTGGAAACATTCAGTACTTC
D: .; J: TRBJ2-7; V: TRBV18; size: .; CDR3: CASSPGEDEQYF; DNA: TGTGCCAGCTCACCAGGCGAGGACGAGCAGTACTTC
D: TRBD1; J: TRBJ1-1; V: TRBV6-6; size: .; CDR3: CASGDRGSGNTEAFF; DNA: TGTGCCAGCGGAGACAGGGGTAGTGGGAACACTGAAGCTTTCTTT
D: .; J: TRBJ2-3; V: TRBV11-2; size: .; CDR3: CASSLARIVDTQYF; DNA: TGTGCCAGCAGCTTGGCTAGGATTGTGGATACGCAGTATTTT
D: .; J: TRBJ2-1; V: TRBV11-2; size: .; CDR3: CASSLGPLGAYNEQFF; DNA: TGTGCCAGCAGCTTAGGCCCTTTAGGGGCCTACAATGAGCAGTTCTTC
D: TRBD2; J: TRBJ2-5; V: TRBV7-7; size: .; CDR3: CASSPAGGRQETQYF; DNA: TGTGCCAGCAGCCCAGCGGGGGGGCGTCAAGAGACCCAGTACTTC
D: .; J: TRBJ1-5; V: TRBV6-4; size: .; CDR3: CASSDPIHLHEGNQPQHF; DNA: TGTGCCAGCAGTGACCCAATTCACCTGCATGAGGGCAATCAGCCCCAGCATTTT
D: .; J: TRBJ2-3; V: TRBV19; size: .; CDR3: CASSISSSVTDTQYF; DNA: TGTGCCAGTAGTATTTCGTCTAGCGTGACAGATACGCAGTATTTT
D: .; J: TRBJ1-1; V: TRBV21-1; size: .; CDR3: CASSLTPTSAFF; DNA: TGTGCCAGCAGCCTCACTCCGACTAGCGCTTTCTTT
D: .; J: TRBJ2-6; V: TRBV5-1; size: .; CDR3: CASSLGLPGANVLTF; DNA: TGCGCCAGCAGCTTGGGTCTCCCTGGGGCCAACGTGCTGACTTTC
D: TRBD1; J: TRBJ2-7; V: TRBV2; size: .; CDR3: CASSESPGQGYEQYF; DNA: TGTGCCAGCAGTGAAAGTCCGGGACAGGGCTACGAGCAGTACTTC
D: TRBD2; J: TRBJ2-3; V: TRBV27; size: once; CDR3: CASSPLSELAGLLADTQYF; DNA: TGTGCCAGCAGTCCGTTGTCGGAACTAGCGGGGCTACTCGCAGATACGCAGTATTTT
D: .; J: TRBJ2-7; V: TRBV28; size: .; CDR3: CASKVLTGEQYF; DNA: TGTGCCAGTAAAGTACTAACAGGCGAGCAGTACTTC
D: TRBD1; J: TRBJ1-1; V: TRBV28; size: .; CDR3: CASSRGQGTEAFF; DNA: TGTGCCAGCAGCAGAGGACAGGGCACTGAAGCTTTCTTT
D: .; J: TRBJ1-6; V: TRBV11-2; size: .; CDR3: CASSPSEVSPLHF; DNA: TGTGCCAGCAGCCCAAGTGAGGTTTCACCCCTCCACTTT
D: .; J: TRBJ2-5; V: TRBV21-1; size: .; CDR3: CASNPAVGLQETQYF; DNA: TGTGCCAGCAACCCGGCCGTCGGGTTACAAGAGACCCAGTACTTC
D: .; J: TRBJ2-1; V: TRBV11-2; size: .; CDR3: CASSLVASVYNEQFF; DNA: TGTGCCAGCAGCTTAGTAGCCAGCGTCTACAATGAGCAGTTCTTC
D: TRBD2; J: TRBJ2-1; V: TRBV6-2/TRBV6-3; size: .; CDR3: CASSYSPLAGIYNEQFF; DNA: TGTGCCAGCAGTTACTCGCCACTAGCGGGAATCTACAATGAGCAGTTCTTC
D: TRBD1; J: TRBJ1-1; V: TRBV5-1; size: .; CDR3: CASSFVFGTGGMDTEAFF; DNA: TGCGCCAGCAGCTTCGTGTTTGGGACAGGGGGCATGGACACTGAAGCTTTCTTT
D: TRBD1; J: TRBJ1-5; V: TRBV28; size: .; CDR3: CASSFGDRSGQPQHF; DNA: TGTGCCAGCAGTTTTGGGGACAGGAGTGGTCAGCCCCAGCATTTT
D: .; J: TRBJ2-1; V: TRBV7-9; size: .; CDR3: CASSLKLQQASSYNEQFF; DNA: TGTGCCAGCAGCTTAAAGTTACAGCAGGCCAGTTCCTACAATGAGCAGTTCTTC
D: .; J: TRBJ2-1; V: TRBV6-6; size: .; CDR3: CASSRLFSSYNEQFF; DNA: TGTGCCAGCAGTCGCCTGTTCAGCTCCTACAATGAGCAGTTCTTC
D: .; J: TRBJ1-4; V: TRBV10-1; size: .; CDR3: CASSDGGGSEKLFF; DNA: TGCGCCAGCAGTGACGGGGGGGGGAGTGAAAAACTGTTTTTT
D: TRBD1; J: TRBJ1-5; V: TRBV30; size: .; CDR3: CAWSRIDRVNQPQHF; DNA: TGTGCCTGGAGCAGAATCGACAGGGTCAATCAGCCCCAGCATTTT
D: .; J: TRBJ2-1; V: TRBV4-3; size: few; CDR3: CASSRQTGNEQFF; DNA: TGCGCCAGCAGCCGCCAGACAGGAAATGAGCAGTTCTTC
D: TRBD1; J: TRBJ1-1; V: TRBV6-6; size: once; CDR3: CASSSDRGQLNTEAFF; DNA: TGTGCCAGCAGTTCGGACAGGGGGCAGTTGAACACTGAAGCTTTCTTT
D: .; J: TRBJ2-3; V: TRBV24-1; size: .; CDR3: CATSDWGDVGSTDTQYF; DNA: TGTGCCACCAGTGATTGGGGGGATGTGGGGAGCACAGATACGCAGTATTTT
D: TRBD1; J: TRBJ2-3; V: TRBV27; size: .; CDR3: CASSSLQDRQGVADTQYF; DNA: TGTGCCAGCAGTTCTCTTCAAGACCGACAGGGAGTGGCAGATACGCAGTATTTT
D: .; J: TRBJ1-4; V: TRBV9; size: .; CDR3: CASSVGTGIGTNEKLFF; DNA: TGTGCCAGCAGCGTAGGTACAGGGATAGGGACTAATGAAAAACTGTTTTTT
D: .; J: TRBJ2-3; V: TRBV9; size: .; CDR3: CASSLDSSTDTQYF; DNA: TGTGCCAGCAGCCTGGACAGCTCCACAGATACGCAGTATTTT
D: TRBD1; J: TRBJ2-2; V: TRBV6-5; size: .; CDR3: CASRNDRANTGELFF; DNA: TGTGCCAGCAGAAACGACAGGGCGAACACCGGGGAGCTGTTTTTT
D: TRBD2; J: TRBJ2-3; V: TRBV7-9; size: once; CDR3: CASSYGGGTDTQYF; DNA: TGTGCCAGCAGCTACGGCGGGGGAACAGATACGCAGTATTTT
D: .; J: TRBJ1-2; V: TRBV7-9; size: .; CDR3: CASSPGGGVYGYTF; DNA: TGTGCCAGCAGCCCCGGGGGGGGAGTCTATGGCTACACCTTC